This T cell receptor beta chain was captured in a study of vaccination and CD4 T cells after COVID-19. Study-level background: Nasal swab PCR had detected SARS-CoV-2 in convalescent patients, fewer than 10 mild and one severe. Convalescent donors totaled six males and four females, including two who were Hispanic.

The sample's treatment: roughly 10-day PBMC culture with coronavirus spike peptide pools or control peptides (ViraFEST assay). Following expansion of antigen-specific T cells with peptide pools, ViraFEST then sequenced TCRs. Germline CDR1 is SGHVS and CDR2 is FNYEAQ. V was clipped by 1 base and J by 4 bases, with 9 bases between them. CDR3 length: 14 amino acids. Comments on this clonotype: The antigen is undetermined.

Once obtained from cultured CD4+ T cells, the DNA was sequenced using the Oncomine TCR Beta short-read assay. Genomic DNA was isolated from cultured CD4+ T cells. One entry per CDR3 protein, called by TCRdb with MiXCR from the PCR reads. The sample has several thousand distinct CDR3 sequences; roughly 67% are singletons. Specimen: CD4+ T cells from blood, cultured in vitro. The receptor's source is a human donor who had recovered from COVID-19. The chain carries TRBV7-6 and TRBJ2-3, with D uncertain. CDR3 region: CASSLDPGADTQYF. For the CDR3, the DNA is TGTGCCAGCAGCTTAGACCCAGGCGCAGATACGCAGTATTTT.